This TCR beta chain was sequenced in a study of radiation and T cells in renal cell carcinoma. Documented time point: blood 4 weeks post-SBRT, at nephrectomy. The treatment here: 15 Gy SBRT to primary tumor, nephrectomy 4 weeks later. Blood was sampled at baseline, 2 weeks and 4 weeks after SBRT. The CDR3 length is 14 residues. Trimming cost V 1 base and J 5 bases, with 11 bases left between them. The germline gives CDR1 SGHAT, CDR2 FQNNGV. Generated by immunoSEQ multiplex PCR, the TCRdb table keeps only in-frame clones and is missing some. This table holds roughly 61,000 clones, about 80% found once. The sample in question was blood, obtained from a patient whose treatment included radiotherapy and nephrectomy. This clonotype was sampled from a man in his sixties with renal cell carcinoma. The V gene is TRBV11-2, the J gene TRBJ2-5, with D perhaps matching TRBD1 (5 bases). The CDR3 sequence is CASSLAPGLETQYF. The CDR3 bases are TGTGCCAGCAGCTTAGCCCCAGGGTTGGAGACCCAGTACTTC.